This T cell receptor beta chain stems from a study of regulatory T cells in long-lasting Graves disease. In its sample, this clonotype was seen many times. Time point specified: newly diagnosed GD, antithyroid drugs for less than 3 months. The TCR library was made from RNA extracted from PBMCs. Guidelines of the American Thyroid Association were used to diagnose Graves' disease. Germline V gene data show CDR1 as SGHRS and CDR2 as YFSETQ. The CDR3 sequence is 15 residues long. Trimming stripped 0 bases from V and 4 bases from J, with 13 bases between. The TCR beta library used iRepertoire HTBI primers with Arm-PCR amplification of CDR3. TCRdb analysed the multiplex PCR reads with MiXCR anew, one entry per CDR3 protein. The sample records some 500,000 distinct CDR3 sequences, roughly 13% being singletons. The data were also submitted as part of a second study, on T cells in Graves' hyperthyroidism and ophthalmopathy. This second study notes: Clinicians diagnosed patients from clinical symptoms, serum thyroxine and TRAb, thyroid ultrasound and orbital computed tomography. Researchers report that a 13 V-J model separated ophthalmopathy from stable hyperthyroidism.

The input for sequencing was peripheral blood mononuclear cells (PBMCs), taken at new diagnosis, from a patient treated with antithyroid drugs. This receptor was obtained from a man younger than 45 with Graves disease. This chain connects TRBV5-1 to TRBJ1-2; the D gene is possibly TRBD1 (5 bases). CDR3 sequence: CASSLESAGRYGYTF. Here the CDR3 DNA reads TGCGCCAGCAGCTTGGAGAGTGCGGGACGCTATGGCTACACCTTC.